This T cell receptor beta chain was captured by sequencing in a study of liver allograft versus peripheral blood T cells. Across the study: Liver transplant recipients had T cell receptor repertoires compared between transplanted liver and peripheral blood.

Judged by abundance, this clonotype is medium-sized. Its antigen is unidentified. Study-level points and caveats: Inside liver allografts, T cell receptor repertoires reportedly diverged from the repertoires found in peripheral blood.

TCRdb analysed the reads with MiXCR anew, one entry per CDR3 protein. The data contain several thousand distinct CDR3 sequences, approximately 15% of them singletons. The CDR3 runs to 13 residues. Germline CDR1 reads ENHRY; CDR2 reads SYGVKD. V was trimmed by 10 bases and J by 6 bases, leaving 18 bases between them. The sequence came from a human patient who had a liver transplant. A subset of T cells may come from the graft donor. This rearrangement joins TRBV10-3 to TRBJ1-1, with D possibly being TRBD1 (5 bases). The CDR3 here is CATWGGILAEAFF. The CDR3 bases are TGTGCCACCTGGGGGGGGATACTGGCTGAAGCTTTCTTT.